This TCR beta chain originates from a study of shared clonotypes between healthy human individuals. TCRdb keeps only in-frame clones here, not all; method: immunoSEQ multiplex PCR. In the table there are about 1.5 million clones, 96% of which are singletons. Germline lookup yields CDR1 SEHNR and CDR2 FQNEAQ (reference sequence). V lost 5 bases and J lost 5, with 15 bases in between. This CDR3 is 14 amino acids long. The TCR was taken from a man aged 25-45 years in good health. Sequences were obtained from naive CD4+ T cells sorted from blood. Subset described: CD45RA+ positively selected. V gene TRBV7-9 combines with J gene TRBJ1-2; the D is unclear. CDR3 amino acids: CASSPTPVRYGYTF. The CDR3, as DNA: TGTGCCAGCAGCCCGACACCGGTTCGGTATGGCTACACCTTC. The full variable domain, rest sourced from reference TRBV7-9 and TRBJ1-2, is DTGVSQNPRHKITKRGQNVTFRCDPISEHNRLYWYRQTLGQGPEFLTYFQNEAQLEKSRLLSDRFSAERPKGSFSTLEIQRTEQGDSAMYLCASSPTPVRYGYTFGSGTRLTVV.